Below are 13 T cell receptor beta chains sequenced from a single sample in a study of blood T cell repertoires in COVID-19. Some clones are missing from TCRdb's copy, which holds only in-frame ones; the method was immunoSEQ multiplex PCR. This sample has about 97,000 clones; about nine tenths occur once, and the top ten carry about 1.7%. Sequenced: peripheral blood. These receptors originate from a man aged 55 to 70 with acute or convalescent COVID-19.

This CDR3 reads CASKGDTSNSPLHF. The CDR3 nucleotides are TGTGCCAGCAAGGGGGACACCAGTAATTCACCCCTCCACTTT. This chain joins TRBV2 and TRBJ1-6, with D perhaps matching TRBD1 (6 bases). The CDR3 is 14 amino acids. CDR1 and CDR2 from the germline V gene are SNHLY and FYNNEI. V lost 7 bases and J lost 6, with 13 bases in between.

The V gene is TRBV19, the J gene TRBJ1-1, with D maybe TRBD1 (5 bases). V was pared by 3 bases and J by 4 bases, with 24 bases between. CDR3 size: 18 residues. The germline gives CDR1 LNHDA, CDR2 SQIVND (reference sequence). The CDR3 loop is CASSIRRLRGGVGTEAFF. DNA for the CDR3: TGTGCCAGTAGTATTAGGAGGCTACGGGGAGGGGTTGGCACTGAAGCTTTCTTT.

This clone showed up just once. The J gene is TRBJ1-3, the V gene TRBV11-2; maybe TRBD1 (5 bases). This CDR3 comprises 15 residues. The germline V and J ends were trimmed by 5 bases and 0 bases, with 11 bases remaining between them. Germline V CDR1 and CDR2: SGHAT, FQNNGV. The CDR3 loop reads CASSLQTDSGNTIYF. In DNA, the CDR3 is TGTGCCAGCAGCCTCCAGACAGACTCTGGAAACACCATATATTTT.

In DNA, the CDR3 is TGTGCCAGCAGTTCGACAGGGGCCAGGAAAGCTTTCTTT. Protein: CASSSTGARKAFF. V and J are TRBV12-3 or TRBV12-4 and TRBJ1-1; TRBD1 matches at 8 bases. This CDR3 is built from 13 residues. V was clipped by 4 bases and J by 9 bases; unmatched bases: 7.

The chain recombines TRBV7-2 with TRBJ1-2; TRBD1 matches 9 bases. V was clipped by 10 bases and J by 8 bases; unmatched bases: 20. Germline CDR1 SGHTA, CDR2 FQGNSA. CDR3 length: 16 residues. The CDR3 coding sequence is TGTGCCACCCCACGAACCGGGACAGGGACTTCAGTAGGCTACACCTTC. Amino acid sequence: CATPRTGTGTSVGYTF.

The CDR3 nucleotides are TGTGCCAGCAGCTTAGCTTCGGGGGGCGCTTATGGCTACACCTTC. Protein: CASSLASGGAYGYTF. The chain carries TRBV7-9 and TRBJ1-2, with D perhaps matching TRBD1 (6 bases). The CDR3 is 15 residues long. V was cut by 0 bases and J by 5 bases, with 13 bases left in between. Germline lookup yields CDR1 SEHNR and CDR2 FQNEAQ (reference sequence).

The genes are TRBV20-1 and TRBJ1-4, with 9 bases lining up with TRBD1. After removal of 3 bases from V and 0 bases from J, the junction contained 11 bases not matched to a gene. The V gene's germline CDR1 is DFQATT and CDR2 SNEGSKA (reference sequence). There are 18 residues in the CDR3. The CDR3 bases are TGCAGTGCTAGTGGGGGACAGGGCCAGCCTGCAACTAATGAAAAACTGTTTTTT. This encodes CSASGGQGQPATNEKLFF.

J is TRBJ2-5 and V is TRBV5-8; 9 bases fit TRBD1. Germline CDR1 reads SGHTS; CDR2 reads YDEGEE. CDR3 length: 14 residues. The trim removed 3 bases at V and 4 bases at J, leaving 4 bases unmatched. DNA of the CDR3: TGTGCCAGCAGCTACCGGACAGGGGTAGAGACCCAGTACTTC. This translates into CASSYRTGVETQYF.

V is TRBV5-6 and J is TRBJ2-1; 9 bases fit TRBD2. V shed 4 bases and J 1 base; nucleotides not matched to a gene: 3. Germline CDR1 reads SGHDT; CDR2 reads YYEEEE. This CDR3 has 15 residues. CDR3 sequence reads: CASSPSGGSYNEQFF. DNA of the CDR3: TGTGCCAGCAGCCCGAGCGGGGGGTCCTACAATGAGCAGTTCTTC.

The V call is TRBV28, the J call TRBJ1-1; D possibly corresponds to TRBD1 (6 bases). The CDR3 length is 12 residues. The V gene's germline CDR1 is MDHEN and CDR2 SYDVKM. Trimming stripped 5 bases from V and 8 bases from J, with 12 bases between. The CDR3, as DNA: TGTGCCAGCAGTCTCACAGGGAAGGAAGCTTTCTTT. It specifies CASSLTGKEAFF.

The chain employs TRBV25-1 and TRBJ1-2; D gene ambiguous. Trimming stripped 2 bases from V and 3 bases from J, with 7 bases between. Germline V gene sequence: CDR1 MGHDK, CDR2 SYGVNS. CDR3 size: 13 residues. CDR3 amino acids: CASSEGTDYGYTF. The CDR3 coding sequence is TGTGCCAGCAGTGAAGGCACAGACTATGGCTACACCTTC.

The gene calls are TRBV18 and TRBJ1-2; D is possibly TRBD1 (6 bases). Between the trimmed V and J ends, which lost 3 bases and 6 bases, there was a span of 11 bases. The CDR3 totals 13 residues. Per the germline V gene, CDR1 is KGHSH and CDR2 is LQKENI. The CDR3 here is CASSPRDNDGYTF. The CDR3 nucleotides are TGTGCCAGCTCACCCCGGGACAACGATGGCTACACCTTC.

The chain links TRBV5-1 to TRBJ1-4, with a possible D match to TRBD1 (5 bases). Per the germline V gene, CDR1 is SGHRS and CDR2 is YFSETQ. V lost 0 bases to trimming and J lost 0 bases, with 15 bases between them. CDR3 length: 18 amino acids. The CDR3 region is CASSLDPLWGATNEKLFF. The CDR3 nucleotides read TGCGCCAGCAGCTTGGACCCTTTATGGGGGGCAACTAATGAAAAACTGTTTTTT.